This is a list of T cell receptor beta chains from one sample in a study of blood T cells in healthy people across ages. TCRdb reprocessed the 5' RACE reads via MiXCR and lists one record per CDR3 protein. Of 700,000 to 900,000 distinct CDR3 sequences listed, roughly 25% are singletons. This same sample was also part of a study on T cells of mothers and their children.

The sample consisted of blood. The receptors were sampled from a boy between 10 and 17 years old in good health. Each CDR3 is given with its conserved first and last residue. A D gene is named only where the DNA matches it firmly. Size tells how often a clone was seen (once, few, many) or the class of an expanded clone, and some rows leave it out.

d_gene	abundance	v_gene	j_gene	CDR3nt	CDR3aa
TRBD1	few	TRBV28	TRBJ1-4	TGTGCCAGCAGTACGACAGGGATTGAAAAACTGTTTTTT	CASSTTGIEKLFF
TRBD2	.	TRBV7-3	TRBJ2-1	TGTGCCAGCAGCTTAATGGCCCCACTAGCGGGAGGGTACAATGAGCAGTTCTTC	CASSLMAPLAGGYNEQFF
.	many	TRBV6-5	TRBJ2-5	TGTGCCAGCAGTTACGCAGTGGCGTCACCTAAAGAGACCCAGTACTTC	CASSYAVASPKETQYF
TRBD1	.	TRBV9	TRBJ2-6	TGTGCCAGCAGCGTAAGGGGGCGGCCTGGGGCCAACGTCCTGACTTTC	CASSVRGRPGANVLTF
.	.	TRBV20-1	TRBJ1-4	TGCAGTGCCCTTAGGGGGGTTGAGGAAAAACTGTTTTTT	CSALRGVEEKLFF
.	.	TRBV5-1	TRBJ1-5	TGCGCCAGCAGCTTGGGGACGGGTAGGGAGCAGCCCCAGCATTTT	CASSLGTGREQPQHF
.	.	TRBV5-1	TRBJ2-1	TGCGCCAGCAGCTTGGGTGATGGGGCATGGACAGAATACAATGAGCAGTTCTTC	CASSLGDGAWTEYNEQFF
TRBD1	.	TRBV7-9	TRBJ1-5	TGTGCCAGCAGCTCAGGGCACAGGGGCGGCCGGGAGCCCCAGCATTTT	CASSSGHRGGREPQHF
.	.	TRBV12-3/TRBV12-4	TRBJ2-4	TGTGCCAGCAGTTTAAATCTCCTAGCCAAAAACATTCAGTACTTC	CASSLNLLAKNIQYF
.	.	TRBV25-1	TRBJ2-2	TGTGCCAGCAGTGCAGGTTCCGCCACCGGGGAGCTGTTTTTT	CASSAGSATGELFF
.	.	TRBV5-1	TRBJ1-6	TGCGCCAGCAGCTTGACCCTCGGGAATTCACCCCTCCACTTT	CASSLTLGNSPLHF
.	many	TRBV7-9	TRBJ1-1	TGTGCCAGCAGCCCCGGGACATCGAACACTGAAGCTTTCTTT	CASSPGTSNTEAFF
.	.	TRBV20-1	TRBJ1-4	TGCAGTGCTAGAGATCACCCGACTAATGAAAAACTGTTTTTT	CSARDHPTNEKLFF
.	.	TRBV3-1	TRBJ1-4	.	CASSTSPGREKLFF
.	.	TRBV29-1	TRBJ1-4	TGCAGCGTTAAAAGACAGGACGCAACTAATGAAAAACTGTTTTTT	CSVKRQDATNEKLFF
.	.	TRBV7-9	TRBJ1-1	TGTGCCAGTTACAGGAACACTGAAGCTTTCTTT	CASYRNTEAFF
.	few	TRBV9	TRBJ2-5	TGTGCCAGCAGCCCAGGAGGGCTGAGTGAGACCCAGTACTTC	CASSPGGLSETQYF
.	few	TRBV6-6	TRBJ2-1	TGTGCCAGCAGTTACGGGGCACCTCACGATGAGCAGTTCTTC	CASSYGAPHDEQFF
.	few	TRBV12-3/TRBV12-4	TRBJ1-4	TGTGCCAGCAGTTTGATCGCAGAAAAACTGTTTTTT	CASSLIAEKLFF
TRBD2	few	TRBV29-1	TRBJ2-1	TGCAGCGCTCTGGGCGGGGCCGGGACTAGAGATTTCTTC	CSALGGAGTRDFF
.	.	TRBV6-2/TRBV6-3	TRBJ2-3	TGTGCCAGCATCAACCCGGGACAAATCACAGATACGCAGTATTTT	CASINPGQITDTQYF
.	few	TRBV5-1	TRBJ2-1	TGCGCCAGCAGCGAGGCACTTTCCTACAATGAGCAGTTCTTC	CASSEALSYNEQFF
.	.	TRBV7-3	TRBJ2-3	TGTGCCAGCAGCCCCGGACTAAACACAGATACGCAGTATTTT	CASSPGLNTDTQYF
.	few	TRBV18	TRBJ2-5	TGTGCCAGCTCACCACCGAACGGACAAGAGACCCAGTACTTC	CASSPPNGQETQYF
TRBD1	.	TRBV6-5	TRBJ2-7	TGTGCCAGCAGCAAAGGGACAGGAGGAGTCTACGAGCAGTACTTC	CASSKGTGGVYEQYF
TRBD1	.	TRBV28	TRBJ2-5	TGTGTCAGCAGTCCCGGGGACAGGAACCGTTACTTC	CVSSPGDRNRYF
TRBD2	.	TRBV28	TRBJ2-5	TGTGCCAGCAGGGGCGGGGGGGCTCAAGAGACCCAGTACTTC	CASRGGGAQETQYF
.	.	TRBV21-1	TRBJ2-7	TGTGCCAGCAGCACACCGACATATTCCTACGAGCAGTACTTC	CASSTPTYSYEQYF
.	.	TRBV29-1	TRBJ2-5	TGCAGCGTAGATACCCCAGGGGAGATGGAGACCCAGTACTTC	CSVDTPGEMETQYF
.	.	TRBV5-1	TRBJ2-4	TGCGCCAGCAGCTTGTTTCTGGGGCCATCCAAAAACATTCAGTACTTC	CASSLFLGPSKNIQYF
.	few	TRBV29-1	TRBJ2-5	TGCAGCGTTGAATACAGGCTCTCGGAGACCCAGTACTTC	CSVEYRLSETQYF
TRBD1	once	TRBV6-5	TRBJ1-1	TGTGCCAGCAGTTATGCGGGGACAGGGACTGAAGCTTTCTTT	CASSYAGTGTEAFF
TRBD2	.	TRBV5-1	TRBJ2-1	TGCGCCAGCACCTCTGGGGGGGGGAGCTCCTACAATGAGCAGTTCTTC	CASTSGGGSSYNEQFF
.	few	TRBV12-3/TRBV12-4	TRBJ2-1	TGTGCCAGCAGCCAACGTGCAGGGGGAGGAAATGAGCAGTTCTTC	CASSQRAGGGNEQFF
.	few	TRBV27	TRBJ1-5	TGTGCCAGCAGTCCCTCGCTGGGCAATCAGCCCCAGCATTTT	CASSPSLGNQPQHF
.	few	TRBV28	TRBJ2-1	TGTGCCAGCAGTTTCAACACCTATGAGCAGTTCTTC	CASSFNTYEQFF
.	many	TRBV12-3/TRBV12-4	TRBJ2-7	TGTGCCAGCAGTTTCTCTCCCCAGGGGATCTACGAGCAGTACTTC	CASSFSPQGIYEQYF
.	few	TRBV5-6	TRBJ1-5	TGTGCCAGCAGCTTGAGCATCCGGGGGCTGATGGTTCAGCCCCAGCATTTT	CASSLSIRGLMVQPQHF
TRBD1	.	TRBV9	TRBJ1-1	TGTGCCAGCAGCGTTCCCCGACAGGGAGTCACTGAAGCTTTCTTT	CASSVPRQGVTEAFF
.	few	TRBV2	TRBJ2-7	TGTGCCAGTGATTTAGGCCCTTACGAGCAGTACTTC	CASDLGPYEQYF
TRBD1	.	TRBV15	TRBJ2-5	TGTGCCACCAGCAGCCCCGGGACAGGGGGAGAGACCCAGTACTTC	CATSSPGTGGETQYF
.	few	TRBV2	TRBJ1-1	TGTGCCAGCAGTGATCCCCCAGCGGACACTGAAGCTTTCTTT	CASSDPPADTEAFF
.	few	TRBV19	TRBJ1-3	TGTGCCAGTAGTATAGAGGTCGGGGTACACACCATATATTTT	CASSIEVGVHTIYF
TRBD1	.	TRBV5-1	TRBJ1-1	TGCGCCAGCAGCTTGGGGCAGGGGGCTTCGGGGAACACTGAAGCTTTCTTT	CASSLGQGASGNTEAFF
TRBD1	few	TRBV11-2	TRBJ2-7	TGTGCCAGCAGCCCACCTCCACAGGGGATTGTCTCCTACGAGCAGTACTTC	CASSPPPQGIVSYEQYF